Listed below are T cell receptor beta chains from one sample, sequenced in a study of cytomegalovirus exposure and HLA in healthy donors. Repertoires were generated with immunoSEQ multiplex PCR, while TCRdb's copy carries only in-frame clones and drops some. The sample yields about 160,000 clones, roughly 82% seen once. Sequencing was carried out using PBMCs. The receptors derive from a man aged 50 or older in good health and CMV-seropositive. The CDR3 runs from the conserved cysteine through the conserved F or W. The order of the fields is V gene, J gene, CDR3 protein.

TRBV14,TRBJ1-1,CASSQGFGAAFF
TRBV9,TRBJ1-1,CASSPGGDSTEAFF
TRBV7-3,TRBJ2-2,CASSSLQTGELFF
TRBV15,TRBJ1-2,CATSRAGQGRLVYGYTF
TRBV6-6,TRBJ1-1,CASREGGQSTEAFF
TRBV6-5,TRBJ1-1,CASSYWFSETNTEAFF
TRBV19,TRBJ1-1,CASSTTTGPGDTEAFF
TRBV5-1,TRBJ2-1,CASSPLGRGAQFF
TRBV2,TRBJ1-1,CASSDTGGTEAFF
TRBV4-1,TRBJ1-2,CASSQDGTGINYGYTF
TRBV7-3,TRBJ2-1,CASTPGLAGGPYNEQFF
TRBV28,TRBJ2-5,CASTPVDRNEWETQYF
TRBV7-9,TRBJ2-2,CASSLGQPDTGELFF
TRBV7-6,TRBJ1-1,CASSFVYTEAFF
TRBV10-2,TRBJ2-7,CASSAQGSSYEQYF
TRBV7-2,TRBJ2-5,CASSLALGGDTQYF
TRBV7-6,TRBJ1-1,CASSSPWSGNTEAFF
TRBV2,TRBJ2-5,CASSEVGTGGETQYF
TRBV29-1,TRBJ1-5,CSVVLGRNQPQHF
TRBV5-1,TRBJ2-3,CASRPRGRATDTQYF
TRBV18,TRBJ1-6,CASSRFGSPLHF
TRBV30,TRBJ2-5,CAWSVQGQETQYF
TRBV5-1,TRBJ2-7,CASSSGARFEQYF
TRBV28,TRBJ2-5,CASRPSSGEEGIWETQYF
TRBV6-1,TRBJ1-4,CASSRGQWEKLFF
TRBV27,TRBJ1-2,CASSLFFQGYYGYTF
TRBV2,TRBJ2-6,CASNGDWNSGANVLTF
TRBV5-1,TRBJ1-2,CASSLAELGAFGYTF
TRBV4-3,TRBJ2-3,CASSQHGRLDTQYF
TRBV6-1,TRBJ2-1,CASSGLAGGGYNEQFF
TRBV6-1,TRBJ2-2,CASRDREFGGELFF
TRBV7-2,TRBJ2-7,CASSLVGVGGATYEQYF
TRBV11-2,TRBJ2-1,CASSLNWAPYNEQFF
TRBV28,TRBJ1-5,CAGGPRGNSNQPQHF
TRBV30,TRBJ1-2,CAWKNGGGYTF
TRBV5-1,TRBJ2-2,CASSSDTNTGELFF
TRBV7-9,TRBJ2-3,CASSQLAGGFFDTQYF
TRBV5-4,TRBJ1-4,CASSNGASGDEKLFF
TRBV7-6,TRBJ2-5,CASSNGRGQETQYF
TRBV7-2,TRBJ2-5,CASSPQRGTETQYF
TRBV9,TRBJ1-5,CASSVGSGQPQHF
TRBV7-9,TRBJ2-7,CASSPSNYEQYF
TRBV29-1,TRBJ1-1,CSGQGMNTEAFF
TRBV5-8,TRBJ1-6,CASSLMQEAPLHF
TRBV29-1,TRBJ2-1,CSVEGLAGSYNEQFF
TRBV6-1,TRBJ1-4,CASLREKLFF
TRBV2,TRBJ1-5,CASSPGAGAHF